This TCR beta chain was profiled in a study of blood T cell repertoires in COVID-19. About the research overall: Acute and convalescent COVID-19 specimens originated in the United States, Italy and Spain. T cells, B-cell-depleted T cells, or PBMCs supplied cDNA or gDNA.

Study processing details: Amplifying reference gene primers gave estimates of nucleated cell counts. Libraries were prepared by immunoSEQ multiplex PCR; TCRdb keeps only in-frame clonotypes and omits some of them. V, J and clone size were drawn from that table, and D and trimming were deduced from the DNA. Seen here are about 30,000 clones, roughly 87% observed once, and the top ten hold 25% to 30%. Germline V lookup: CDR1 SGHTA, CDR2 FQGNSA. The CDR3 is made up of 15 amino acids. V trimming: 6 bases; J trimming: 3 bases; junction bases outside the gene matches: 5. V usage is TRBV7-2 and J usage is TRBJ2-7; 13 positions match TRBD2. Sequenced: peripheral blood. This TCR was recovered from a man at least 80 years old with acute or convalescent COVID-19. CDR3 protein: CASRPGLAGSYEQYF. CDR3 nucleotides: TGTGCCAGCAGGCCGGGACTAGCGGGAAGCTACGAGCAGTACTTC. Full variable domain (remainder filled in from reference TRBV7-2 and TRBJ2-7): GAGVSQSPSNKVTEKGKDVELRCDPISGHTALYWYRQSLGQGLEFLIYFQGNSAPDKSGLPSDRFSAERTGGSVSTLTIQRTQQEDSAVYLCASRPGLAGSYEQYFGPGTRLTVT.